A selection of T cell receptor beta chains follows, all from one sample in a study of blood T cell repertoires in COVID-19. Assay: immunoSEQ multiplex PCR; the TCRdb copy retains only in-frame clones and omits some. The sample has some 180,000 clones; 65% to 85% are singletons. Input material: peripheral blood. These receptors came from a woman aged 40-49 years with COVID-19, enrolled during active disease. Both conserved end residues are part of each CDR3. The D gene is left open where the match is weak. A row's size may be missing; if present it is once, few, many or a size class.

v_gene	d_gene	j_gene	abundance	CDR3aa	CDR3nt
TRBV7-5	-	TRBJ2-3	-	CARSFSVCATDTQYF	TGTGCCAGAAGCTTCTCCGTCTGCGCCACAGATACGCAGTATTTT
TRBV6-6	-	TRBJ1-4	-	CASSYGGGWEKLFF	TGTGCCAGCAGTTACGGGGGGGGATGGGAAAAACTGTTTTTT
TRBV6-5	-	TRBJ2-3	-	CASSYIPGQPFDTQYF	TGTGCCAGCAGTTACATCCCTGGGCAGCCCTTTGATACGCAGTATTTT
TRBV19	TRBD1	TRBJ2-7	-	CASSIFQGAYEQYF	TGTGCCAGTAGTATCTTTCAGGGGGCCTACGAGCAGTACTTC
TRBV18	TRBD1	TRBJ1-4	-	CASSPLQGEDEKLFF	TGTGCCAGCTCACCACTGCAGGGGGAAGATGAAAAACTGTTTTTT
TRBV27	-	TRBJ1-2	-	CASRIGQGGYTF	TGTGCCAGCAGGATCGGACAAGGTGGCTACACCTTC
TRBV12-3/TRBV12-4	TRBD1	TRBJ1-2	-	CASSPQGDYGYTF	TGTGCCAGCAGTCCACAGGGGGACTATGGCTACACCTTC
TRBV20-1	-	TRBJ1-2	-	CSARVKGGYTF	TGCAGTGCTAGAGTCAAGGGGGGCTACACCTTC
TRBV6-1	TRBD1	TRBJ1-2	-	CASSEAGGQDGYTF	TGTGCCAGCAGTGAAGCGGGGGGACAGGATGGCTACACCTTC
TRBV6-1	-	TRBJ1-5	-	CASSEGPLGSSNQPQHF	TGTGCCAGCAGTGAAGGACCTCTCGGGAGTAGCAATCAGCCCCAGCATTTT
TRBV28	-	TRBJ2-1	once	CASSLTVSYNEQFF	TGTGCCAGCAGTTTGACAGTGTCCTACAATGAGCAGTTCTTC
TRBV18	-	TRBJ1-4	-	CASSSLSGSNEKLFF	TGTGCCAGCTCATCCCTCTCGGGGTCTAATGAAAAACTGTTTTTT
TRBV5-1	-	TRBJ2-2	-	CASTGSPGELFF	TGCGCCAGCACGGGTAGTCCCGGGGAGCTGTTTTTT
TRBV24-1	-	TRBJ2-1	-	CATSDEGVGEDEQFF	TGTGCCACCAGTGATGAGGGTGTAGGGGAGGATGAGCAGTTCTTC
TRBV12-3/TRBV12-4	-	TRBJ1-2	-	CASSYFRGYTF	TGTGCCAGCAGTTACTTTCGGGGCTACACCTTC
TRBV29-1	TRBD1	TRBJ2-6	once	CSAQTETGAGANVLTF	TGCAGCGCACAGACCGAGACAGGGGCCGGGGCCAACGTCCTGACTTTC
TRBV19	-	TRBJ1-6	-	CASSIGGGVILTSPLHF	TGTGCCAGTAGTATAGGAGGAGGAGTTATCCTTACTTCACCCCTCCACTTT
TRBV5-1	TRBD2	TRBJ2-7	many	CASSPGLAGTYEQYF	TGCGCCAGCAGCCCTGGACTAGCGGGCACCTACGAGCAGTACTTC
TRBV11-2	-	TRBJ1-2	-	CASSLDLVSYGYTF	TGTGCCAGCAGCTTAGATTTAGTGAGCTATGGCTACACCTTC
TRBV20-1	-	TRBJ2-3	-	CSASYPAGADTQYF	TGCAGTGCTAGTTACCCGGCAGGGGCAGATACGCAGTATTTT
TRBV28	TRBD1	TRBJ1-1	once	CASSSLTGARTEAFF	TGTGCCAGCAGCAGTCTAACAGGGGCGAGGACTGAAGCTTTCTTT
TRBV3-1/TRBV3-2	-	TRBJ2-2	few	CASSLGDSRSGELFF	TGTGCCAGCAGCCTAGGAGACAGCCGGAGCGGGGAGCTGTTTTTT
TRBV6-5	TRBD2	TRBJ2-3	-	CASSTSGTTDTQYF	TGTGCCAGCAGCACTAGCGGAACCACAGATACGCAGTATTTT
TRBV28	-	TRBJ1-5	-	CASSYRQGNQPQHF	TGTGCCAGCAGCTACAGACAGGGCAATCAGCCCCAGCATTTT
TRBV27	TRBD1	TRBJ1-6	-	CASNYFGQGANSPLHF	TGTGCCAGCAACTATTTTGGACAGGGGGCGAATTCACCCCTCCACTTT
TRBV2	-	TRBJ1-2	-	CASSLRGGGNYGYTF	TGTGCCAGCAGTTTACGCGGGGGAGGGAACTATGGCTACACCTTC
TRBV6-1	TRBD1	TRBJ1-2	-	CASSAAGTGGHRGRYTF	TGTGCCAGCAGTGCGGCCGGGACAGGGGGACACCGCGGGCGCTACACCTTC
TRBV6-5	TRBD1	TRBJ1-3	few	CASNVNRGVGNTIYF	TGTGCCAGCAACGTCAACAGGGGAGTTGGAAACACCATATATTTT
TRBV5-1	TRBD1	TRBJ1-1	-	CASSLDRESTEAFF	TGCGCCAGCAGCCTCGACAGGGAGAGCACTGAAGCTTTCTTT
TRBV6-5	TRBD1	TRBJ1-1	-	CASTSQGARTEAFF	TGTGCCAGCACCTCCCAGGGGGCGCGGACTGAAGCTTTCTTT
TRBV9	TRBD1	TRBJ1-2	-	CASSPRTGGAVNYGYTF	TGTGCCAGCAGCCCGAGGACAGGGGGGGCGGTTAACTATGGCTACACCTTC
TRBV6-5	TRBD1	TRBJ2-5	-	CASRSSGTAEETQYF	TGTGCCAGCAGGTCATCCGGGACAGCAGAAGAGACCCAGTACTTC
TRBV24-1	-	TRBJ2-5	-	CATSDPGHNQETQYF	TGTGCCACCAGTGATCCGGGACACAATCAAGAGACCCAGTACTTC
TRBV7-3	-	TRBJ1-4	once	CASSRTGRRDNEKLFF	TGTGCCAGCAGTCGAACCGGCCGGCGGGACAATGAAAAACTGTTTTTT
TRBV3-1/TRBV3-2	-	TRBJ1-5	-	CASSQVRNQPQHF	TGTGCCAGCAGCCAAGTTCGGAATCAGCCCCAGCATTTT
TRBV29-1	-	TRBJ1-2	-	CSVSGGPEVWGYTF	TGCAGCGTTTCCGGGGGGCCTGAGGTCTGGGGCTACACCTTC
TRBV11-2	TRBD1	TRBJ1-2	-	CASRRTGSNYGYTF	TGTGCCAGCAGGCGGACAGGCTCTAACTATGGCTACACCTTC
TRBV9	-	TRBJ1-1	-	CASSVIAENTEAFF	TGTGCCAGCAGCGTTATCGCAGAGAACACTGAAGCTTTCTTT
TRBV19	TRBD2	TRBJ2-4	-	CASSIGGGGKNIQYF	TGTGCCAGTAGTATAGGGGGGGGAGGCAAAAACATTCAGTACTTC
TRBV14	-	TRBJ1-1	-	CASSPQANTEAFF	TGTGCCAGCAGCCCTCAAGCGAACACTGAAGCTTTCTTT
TRBV21-1	-	TRBJ2-3	-	CASLLAGSSMHTDTQYF	TGTGCCAGCCTACTAGCGGGGTCTTCCATGCACACAGATACGCAGTATTTT
TRBV11-2	-	TRBJ2-5	-	CASSLNMAGGSQETQYF	TGTGCCAGCAGCTTAAATATGGCAGGTGGAAGTCAAGAGACCCAGTACTTC
TRBV18	-	TRBJ1-6	-	CASSLDRSGDSPLHF	TGTGCCAGCTCCTTGGACCGCTCGGGAGATTCACCCCTCCACTTT
TRBV2	TRBD1	TRBJ1-4	-	CASRGTDEKLFF	TGTGCCAGCAGGGGGACAGATGAAAAACTGTTTTTT
TRBV18	TRBD1	TRBJ1-5	-	CASSPLRGQGNYSNQPQHF	TGTGCCAGCTCACCATTAAGGGGACAGGGGAATTATAGCAATCAGCCCCAGCATTTT
TRBV27	-	TRBJ1-6	-	CASSFQTSGSPLHF	TGTGCCAGCAGTTTTCAAACATCGGGGTCACCCCTCCACTTT
TRBV27	-	TRBJ2-3	-	CASNSPYSTDTQYF	TGTGCCAGCAATAGTCCCTACTCCACAGATACGCAGTATTTT
TRBV19	TRBD2	TRBJ2-1	-	CASSINSGGRGQFF	TGTGCCAGTAGTATTAATAGCGGGGGCAGGGGGCAGTTCTTC
TRBV14	TRBD1	TRBJ1-2	few	CASSRVQGILGYGYTF	TGTGCCAGCAGCCGCGTACAGGGGATTCTAGGTTATGGCTACACCTTC
TRBV11-2	TRBD1	TRBJ1-6	-	CASTRARGRGSPLHF	TGTGCCAGCACCCGAGCCAGGGGGCGGGGATCACCCCTCCACTTT
TRBV19	-	TRBJ2-7	-	CASSNRWSDYEQYF	TGTGCCAGTAGTAACCGGTGGAGTGACTACGAGCAGTACTTC
TRBV19	-	TRBJ1-6	-	CASRSLGSSYNSPLHF	TGTGCCAGTAGGTCGTTGGGGAGCTCCTATAATTCACCCCTCCACTTT